This passage covers 9 T cell receptor beta chains from one sample sequenced in a study of T-cell memory formation after mild COVID-19. TCRdb used MiXCR to reprocess the 5' RACE reads, holding one entry per CDR3 protein. The sample holds under 400,000 distinct CDR3 sequences, approximately 29% seen once. Sequenced: PBMCs or a T cell subset sorted from them (not recorded which). Source of these receptors: an adult woman who had mild COVID-19 (a few samples of this study predate the infection). Cell type and time point are not known.

The chain has TRBV20-1 and TRBJ1-6; D is perhaps TRBD1 (5 bases). The CDR3 contains 14 residues. The germline gives CDR1 DFQATT, CDR2 SNEGSKA (reference sequence). V was clipped by 6 bases and J by 10 bases, with 19 bases between them. DNA for the CDR3: TGCAGTGCCTCCAGGGAAGGATTGGGATCACCCCTCCACTTT. It is translated as CSASREGLGSPLHF.

V is TRBV12-3 or TRBV12-4 and J is TRBJ2-5; tentatively, D is TRBD1 (5 bases). With 4 bases removed from V and 6 bases from J, the gap between germline ends came to 15 bases. This CDR3 has 14 amino acids. CDR3 nucleotides: TGTGCCAGCAGTTCTAACAGGATGGGAAAGACCCAGTACTTC. Translating it yields CASSSNRMGKTQYF.

This clonotype was counted between two and nine times. The genes are TRBV29-1 and TRBJ2-1, with 11 bases matching TRBD2. CDR3 length: 14 amino acids. From germline, CDR1 is SQVTM and CDR2 ANQGSEA. The V and J ends lost 1 base and 14 bases, in that order; junction bases with no gene match: 10. The chain's CDR3 is CSVEALAGGLGEFF. The DNA of the CDR3 is TGCAGCGTTGAAGCGCTAGCGGGAGGCCTCGGGGAGTTCTTC.

This clonotype occurred a few times. This sequence joins TRBV18 and TRBJ1-5; 7 bases align to TRBD1. The CDR3 totals 14 residues. Unmatched junction bases numbered 2, after V lost 3 bases and J lost 3 bases. Germline CDR1 is KGHSH and CDR2 is LQKENI. The DNA for the CDR3 is TGTGCCAGCTCACCGGGACAGAACAATCAGCCCCAGCATTTT. It is translated as CASSPGQNNQPQHF. Looking up the rest from reference TRBV18 and TRBJ1-5 gives the full variable domain: NAGVMQNPRHLVRRRGQEARLRCSPMKGHSHVYWYRQLPEEGLKFMVYLQKENIIDESGMPKERFSAEFPKEGPSILRIQQVVRGDSAAYFCASSPGQNNQPQHFGDGTRLSIL.

The chain has TRBV12-3 or TRBV12-4 and TRBJ1-2; possible D gene TRBD1, 6 bases. V shed 8 bases and J shed 6 bases, with 19 bases lying between them. The CDR3 length is 14 residues. DNA for the CDR3: TGTGCCAGCTTCCCGAGTATGGGGGCCGATGGCTACACCTTC. Residues: CASFPSMGADGYTF.

The V gene is TRBV2, the J gene TRBJ2-7, with 16 positions matching TRBD2. The CDR3 length is 18 residues. V shed 4 bases, J shed 2 bases, and the junction held 8 bases outside the gene matches. In germline, CDR1 is SNHLY, CDR2 FYNNEI. The chain's CDR3 is CASSAGTSGRAFTYEQYF. CDR3 nucleotides: TGTGCCAGCAGTGCCGGGACTAGCGGGAGGGCCTTCACCTACGAGCAGTACTTC.

This chain joins TRBV5-1 and TRBJ2-1, with TRBD1 identical over 7 bases. Germline V gene data show CDR1 as SGHRS and CDR2 as YFSETQ. The ends lost 4 bases at V and 2 bases at J; junction bases unmatched: 6. This CDR3 has 15 residues. Written as DNA, the CDR3 is TGCGCCAGCAGCCGGGACAGCCAGGCCTACAATGAGCAGTTCTTC. Translated: CASSRDSQAYNEQFF.

This clonotype was found a few times. The rearrangement joins TRBV12-3 or TRBV12-4 to TRBJ2-3, with 13 bases matching TRBD2. The CDR3 covers 14 residues. J was trimmed by 4 bases and V by 8 bases; bases with no gene match: 3. The CDR3 DNA follows: TGTGCCAGCTGGACTAGCGGGGGTCCAGATACGCAGTATTTT. Its translation: CASWTSGGPDTQYF.

The chain couples TRBV20-1 to TRBJ2-1; D gene uncertain. This CDR3 is built from 10 residues. Per the germline V gene, CDR1 is DFQATT and CDR2 is SNEGSKA (reference sequence). The V gene lost 3 bases and the J gene lost 6 bases, with 3 bases spanning the gap. CDR3 in amino acids: CSARSNEQFF. The CDR3 DNA is TGCAGTGCTAGGTCCAATGAGCAGTTCTTC.